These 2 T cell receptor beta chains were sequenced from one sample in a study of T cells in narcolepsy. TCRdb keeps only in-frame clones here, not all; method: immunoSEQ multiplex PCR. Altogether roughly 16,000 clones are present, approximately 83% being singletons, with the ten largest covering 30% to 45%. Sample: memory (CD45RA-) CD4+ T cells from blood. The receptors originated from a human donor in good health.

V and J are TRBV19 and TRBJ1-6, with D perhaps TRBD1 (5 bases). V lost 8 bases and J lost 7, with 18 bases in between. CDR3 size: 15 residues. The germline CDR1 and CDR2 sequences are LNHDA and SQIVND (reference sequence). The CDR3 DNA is TGTGCCAGTCGTCAAGGGGCTAATATGAATTCACCCCTCCACTTT. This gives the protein CASRQGANMNSPLHF.

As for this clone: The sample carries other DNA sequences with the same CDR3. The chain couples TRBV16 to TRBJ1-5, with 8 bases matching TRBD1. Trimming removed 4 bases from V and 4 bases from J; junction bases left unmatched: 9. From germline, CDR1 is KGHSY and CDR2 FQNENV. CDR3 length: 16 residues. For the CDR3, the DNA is TGTGCCAGCAGCCGGGCCGGGGGGACAGGTAATCAGCCCCAGCATTTT. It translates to CASSRAGGTGNQPQHF.